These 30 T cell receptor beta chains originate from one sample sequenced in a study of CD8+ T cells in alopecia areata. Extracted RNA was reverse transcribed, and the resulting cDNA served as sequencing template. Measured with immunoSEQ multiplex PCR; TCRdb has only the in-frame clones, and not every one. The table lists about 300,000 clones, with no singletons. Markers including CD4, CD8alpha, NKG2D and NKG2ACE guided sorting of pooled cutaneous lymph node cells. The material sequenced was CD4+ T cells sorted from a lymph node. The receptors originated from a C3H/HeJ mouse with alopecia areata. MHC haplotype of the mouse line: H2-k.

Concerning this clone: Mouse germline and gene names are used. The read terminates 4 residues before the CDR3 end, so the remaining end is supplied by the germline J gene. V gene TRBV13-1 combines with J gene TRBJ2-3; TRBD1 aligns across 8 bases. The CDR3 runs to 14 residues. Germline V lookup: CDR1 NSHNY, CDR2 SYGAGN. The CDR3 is CASSARQGRETLYF. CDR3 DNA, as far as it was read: TGTGCCAGCAGTGCCAGACAGGGGCGAGAA.

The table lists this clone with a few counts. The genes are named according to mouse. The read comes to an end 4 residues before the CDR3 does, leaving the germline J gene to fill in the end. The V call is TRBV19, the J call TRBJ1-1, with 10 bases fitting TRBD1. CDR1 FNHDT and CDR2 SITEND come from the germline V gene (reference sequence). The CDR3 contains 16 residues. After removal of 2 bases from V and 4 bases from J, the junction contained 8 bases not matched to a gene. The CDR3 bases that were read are TGTGCCAGCAGTATTTGGGACAGGGGCGGGGGCACA. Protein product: CASSIWDRGGGT. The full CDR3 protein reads CASSIWDRGGGTEVFF.

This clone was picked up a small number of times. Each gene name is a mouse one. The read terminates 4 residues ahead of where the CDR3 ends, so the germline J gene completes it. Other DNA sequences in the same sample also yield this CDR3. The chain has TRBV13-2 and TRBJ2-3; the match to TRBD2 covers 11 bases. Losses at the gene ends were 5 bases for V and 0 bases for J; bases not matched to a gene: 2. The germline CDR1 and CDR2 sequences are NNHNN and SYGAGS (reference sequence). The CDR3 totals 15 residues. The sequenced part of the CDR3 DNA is TGTGCCAGCGGAGGGACTGGGGGTAGTGCAGAA. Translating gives CASGGTGGSAE. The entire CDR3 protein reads CASGGTGGSAETLYF.

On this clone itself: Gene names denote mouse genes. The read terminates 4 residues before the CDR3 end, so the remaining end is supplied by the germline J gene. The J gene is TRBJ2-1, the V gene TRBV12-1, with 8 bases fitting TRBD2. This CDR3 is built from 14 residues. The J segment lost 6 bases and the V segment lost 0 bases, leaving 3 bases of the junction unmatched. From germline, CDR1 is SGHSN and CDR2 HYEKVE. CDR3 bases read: TGTGCCAGCTCTCTCGGGGGGGCGCTTGCT. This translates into CASSLGGALA. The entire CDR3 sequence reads CASSLGGALAEQFF.

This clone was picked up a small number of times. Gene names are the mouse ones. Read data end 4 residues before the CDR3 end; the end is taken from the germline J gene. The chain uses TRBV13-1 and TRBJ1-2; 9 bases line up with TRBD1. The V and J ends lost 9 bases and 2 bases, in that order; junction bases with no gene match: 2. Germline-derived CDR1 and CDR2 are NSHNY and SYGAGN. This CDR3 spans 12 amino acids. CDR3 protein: CATGTGNSDYTF. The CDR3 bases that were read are TGTGCCACCGGGACAGGGAACTCC.

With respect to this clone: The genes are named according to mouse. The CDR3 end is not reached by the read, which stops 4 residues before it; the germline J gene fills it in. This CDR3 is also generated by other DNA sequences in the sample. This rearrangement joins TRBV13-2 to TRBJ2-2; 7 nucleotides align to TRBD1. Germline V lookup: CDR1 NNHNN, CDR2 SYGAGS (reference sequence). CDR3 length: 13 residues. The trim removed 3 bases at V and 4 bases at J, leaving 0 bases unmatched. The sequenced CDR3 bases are TGTGCCAGCGGTGGACAGGGCACCGGG. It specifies CASGGQGTG. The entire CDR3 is CASGGQGTGQLYF.

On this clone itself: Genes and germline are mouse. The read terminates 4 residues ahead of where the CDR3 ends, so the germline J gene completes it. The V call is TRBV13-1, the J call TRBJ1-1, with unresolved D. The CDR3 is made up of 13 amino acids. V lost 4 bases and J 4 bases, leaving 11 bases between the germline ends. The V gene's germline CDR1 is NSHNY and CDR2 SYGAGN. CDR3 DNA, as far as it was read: TGTGCCAGCAGTCCTGGGTCGGGCACA. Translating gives CASSPGSGT. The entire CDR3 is CASSPGSGTEVFF.

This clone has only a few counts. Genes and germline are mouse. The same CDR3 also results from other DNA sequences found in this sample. The CDR3 region is CASGETGNTEVFF. The sequenced CDR3 bases are TGTGCCAGCGGTGAGACAGGGAACACA. The rearrangement joins TRBV13-2 to TRBJ1-1; D perhaps matches TRBD1 (6 bases). Read coverage stops 4 residues before the CDR3 terminus; the germline J gene supplies the remainder. V dropped 2 bases and J dropped 1 base, with 6 bases sitting between them. This CDR3 has 13 residues. CDR1 and CDR2 from the germline V gene are NNHNN and SYGAGS (reference sequence).

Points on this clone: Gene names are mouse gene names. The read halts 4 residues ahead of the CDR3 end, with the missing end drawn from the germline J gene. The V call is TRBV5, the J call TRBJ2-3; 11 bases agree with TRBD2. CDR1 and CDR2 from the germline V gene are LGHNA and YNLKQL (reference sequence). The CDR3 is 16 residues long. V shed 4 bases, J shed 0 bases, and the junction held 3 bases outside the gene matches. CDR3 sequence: CASSPGLGVSAETLYF. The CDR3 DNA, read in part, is TGTGCCAGCAGCCCGGGACTGGGGGTTAGTGCAGAA.

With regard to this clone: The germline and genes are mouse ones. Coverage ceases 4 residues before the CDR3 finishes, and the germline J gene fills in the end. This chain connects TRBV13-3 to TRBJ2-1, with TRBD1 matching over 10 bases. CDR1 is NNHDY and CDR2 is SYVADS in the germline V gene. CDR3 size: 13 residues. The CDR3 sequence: CASKDRGRAEQFF. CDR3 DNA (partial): TGTGCCAGCAAAGACAGGGGGCGCGCT.

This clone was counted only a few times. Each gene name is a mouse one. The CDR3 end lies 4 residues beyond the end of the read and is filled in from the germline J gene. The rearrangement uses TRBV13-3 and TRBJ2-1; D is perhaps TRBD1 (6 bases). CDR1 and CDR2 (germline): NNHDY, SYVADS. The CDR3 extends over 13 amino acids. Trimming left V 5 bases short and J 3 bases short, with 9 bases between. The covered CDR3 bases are TGTGCCAGCAGGGACAGCCTCTATGCT. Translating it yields CASRDSLYA. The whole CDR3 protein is CASRDSLYAEQFF.

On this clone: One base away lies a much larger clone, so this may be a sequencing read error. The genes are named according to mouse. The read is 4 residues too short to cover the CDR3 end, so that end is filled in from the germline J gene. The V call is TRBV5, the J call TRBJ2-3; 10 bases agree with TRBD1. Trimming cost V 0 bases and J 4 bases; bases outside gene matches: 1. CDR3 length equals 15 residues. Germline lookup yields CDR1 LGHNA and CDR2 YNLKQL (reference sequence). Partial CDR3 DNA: TGTGCCAGCAGCCAAGAGGGACAGGGGACAGAA. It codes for CASSQEGQGTE. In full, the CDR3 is CASSQEGQGTETLYF.

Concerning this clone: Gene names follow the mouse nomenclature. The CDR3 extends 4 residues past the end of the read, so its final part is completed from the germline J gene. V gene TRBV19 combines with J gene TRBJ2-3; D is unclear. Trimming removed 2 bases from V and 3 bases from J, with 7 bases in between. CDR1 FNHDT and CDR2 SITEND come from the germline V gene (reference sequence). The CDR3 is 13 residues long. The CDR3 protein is CASSILTAETLYF. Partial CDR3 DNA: TGTGCCAGCAGTATTCTGACAGCAGAA.

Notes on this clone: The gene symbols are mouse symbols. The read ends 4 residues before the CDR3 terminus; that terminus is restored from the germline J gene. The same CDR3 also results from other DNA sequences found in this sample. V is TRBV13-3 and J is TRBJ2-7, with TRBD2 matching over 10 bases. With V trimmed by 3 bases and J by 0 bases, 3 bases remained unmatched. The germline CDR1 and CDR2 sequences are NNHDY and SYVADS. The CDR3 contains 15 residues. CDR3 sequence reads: CASSADWGSSYEQYF. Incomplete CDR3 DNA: TGTGCCAGCAGTGCGGACTGGGGGTCCTCCTAT.

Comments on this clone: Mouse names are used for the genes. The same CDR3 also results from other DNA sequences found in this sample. CDR3 sequence reads: CASSPQGASAETLYF. CDR3 bases read: TGTGCCAGCAGTCCTCAGGGGGCTAGTGCAGAA. V is TRBV19 and J is TRBJ2-3; TRBD1 matches 8 bases. The read falls 4 residues short of the CDR3 end, and the missing part is taken from the germline J gene. J lost 0 bases, V lost 4 bases, and 4 bases had no gene match. CDR1 and CDR2 (germline): FNHDT, SITEND (reference sequence). CDR3 length: 15 amino acids.

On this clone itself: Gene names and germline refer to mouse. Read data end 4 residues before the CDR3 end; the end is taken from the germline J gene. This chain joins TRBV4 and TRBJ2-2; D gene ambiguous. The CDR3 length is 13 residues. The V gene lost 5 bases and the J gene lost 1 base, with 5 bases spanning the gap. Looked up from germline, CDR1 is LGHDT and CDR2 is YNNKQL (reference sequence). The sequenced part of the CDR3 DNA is TGTGCCAGCAGCGCACAAAACACCGGG. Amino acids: CASSAQNTG. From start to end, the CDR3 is CASSAQNTGQLYF.

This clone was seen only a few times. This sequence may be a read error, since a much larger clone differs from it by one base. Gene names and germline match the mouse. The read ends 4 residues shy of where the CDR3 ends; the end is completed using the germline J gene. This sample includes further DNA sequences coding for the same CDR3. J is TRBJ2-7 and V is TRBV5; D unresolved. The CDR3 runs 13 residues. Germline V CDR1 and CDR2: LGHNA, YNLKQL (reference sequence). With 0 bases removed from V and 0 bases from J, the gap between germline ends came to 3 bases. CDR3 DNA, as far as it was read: TGTGCCAGCAGCCAAGACACCTCCTAT. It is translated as CASSQDTSY. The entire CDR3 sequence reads CASSQDTSYEQYF.

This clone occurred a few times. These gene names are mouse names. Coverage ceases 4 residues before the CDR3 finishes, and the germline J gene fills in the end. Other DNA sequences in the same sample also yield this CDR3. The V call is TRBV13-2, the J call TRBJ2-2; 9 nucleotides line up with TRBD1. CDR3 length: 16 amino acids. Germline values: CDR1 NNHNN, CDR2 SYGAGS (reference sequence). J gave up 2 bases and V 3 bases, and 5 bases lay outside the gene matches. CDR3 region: CASGGPGTGNTGQLYF. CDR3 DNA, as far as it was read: TGTGCCAGCGGTGGCCCCGGGACAGGGAACACCGGG.

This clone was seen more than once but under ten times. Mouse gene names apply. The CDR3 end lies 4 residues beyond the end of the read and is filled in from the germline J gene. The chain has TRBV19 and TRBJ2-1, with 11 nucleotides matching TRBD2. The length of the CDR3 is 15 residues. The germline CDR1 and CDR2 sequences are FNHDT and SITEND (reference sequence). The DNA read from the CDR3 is TGTGCCAGCAGACCTTCACTGGGGGGGCGCTCT. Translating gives CASRPSLGGRS. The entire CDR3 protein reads CASRPSLGGRSEQFF.

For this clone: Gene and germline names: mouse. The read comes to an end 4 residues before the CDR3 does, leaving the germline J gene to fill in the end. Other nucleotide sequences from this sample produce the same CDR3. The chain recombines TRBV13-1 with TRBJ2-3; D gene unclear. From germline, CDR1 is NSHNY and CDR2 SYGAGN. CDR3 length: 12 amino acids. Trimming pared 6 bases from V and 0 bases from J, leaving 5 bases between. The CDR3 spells CASKTSAETLYF. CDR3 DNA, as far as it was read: TGTGCCAGCAAAACTAGTGCAGAA.

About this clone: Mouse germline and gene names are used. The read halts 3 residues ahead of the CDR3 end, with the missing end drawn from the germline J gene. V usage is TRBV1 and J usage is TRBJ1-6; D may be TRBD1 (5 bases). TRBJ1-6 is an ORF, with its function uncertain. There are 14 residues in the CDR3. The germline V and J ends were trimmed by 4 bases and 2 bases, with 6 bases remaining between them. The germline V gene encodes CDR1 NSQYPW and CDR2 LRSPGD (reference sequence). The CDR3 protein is CTCSGTTYNSPLYF. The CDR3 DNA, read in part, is TGCACCTGCAGTGGGACAACCTATAATTCGCCC.

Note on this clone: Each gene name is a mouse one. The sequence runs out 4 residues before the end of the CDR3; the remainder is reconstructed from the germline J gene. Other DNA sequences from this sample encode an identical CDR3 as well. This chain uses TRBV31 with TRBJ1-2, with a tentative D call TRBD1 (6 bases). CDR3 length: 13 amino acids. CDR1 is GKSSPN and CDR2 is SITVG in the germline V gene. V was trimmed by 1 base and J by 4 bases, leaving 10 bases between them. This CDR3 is CAWSRGAGSDYTF. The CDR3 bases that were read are TGTGCCTGGAGTCGGGGGGCGGGCTCC.

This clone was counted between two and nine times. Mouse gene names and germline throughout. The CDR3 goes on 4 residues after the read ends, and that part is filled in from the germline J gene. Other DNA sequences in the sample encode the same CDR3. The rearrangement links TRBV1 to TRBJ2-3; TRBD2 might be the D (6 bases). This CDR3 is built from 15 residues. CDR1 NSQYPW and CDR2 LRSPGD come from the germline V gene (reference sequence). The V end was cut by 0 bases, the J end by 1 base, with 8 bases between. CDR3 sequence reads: CTCSADSGGAETLYF. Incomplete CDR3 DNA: TGCACCTGCAGTGCAGACTCTGGGGGTGCAGAA. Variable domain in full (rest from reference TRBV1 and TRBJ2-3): VTLLEQNPRWRLVPRGQAVNLRCILKNSQYPWMSWYQQDLQKQLQWLFTLRSPGDKEVKSLPGADYLATRVTDTELRLQVANMSQGRTLYCTCSADSGGAETLYFGSGTRLTVL.

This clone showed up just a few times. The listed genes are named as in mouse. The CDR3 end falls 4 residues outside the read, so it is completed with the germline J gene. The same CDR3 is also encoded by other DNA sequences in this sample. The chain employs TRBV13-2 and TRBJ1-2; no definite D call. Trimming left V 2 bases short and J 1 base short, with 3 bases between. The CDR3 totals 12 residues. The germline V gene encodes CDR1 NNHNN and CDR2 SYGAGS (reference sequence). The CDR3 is CASGEGNSDYTF. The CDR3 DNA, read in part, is TGTGCCAGCGGTGAGGGAAACTCC.

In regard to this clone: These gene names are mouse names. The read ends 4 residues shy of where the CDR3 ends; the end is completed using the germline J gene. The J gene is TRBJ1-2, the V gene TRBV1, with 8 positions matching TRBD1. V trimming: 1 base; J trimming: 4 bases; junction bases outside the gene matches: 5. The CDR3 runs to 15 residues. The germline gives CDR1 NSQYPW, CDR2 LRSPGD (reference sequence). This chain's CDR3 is CTCSAGQGAVSDYTF. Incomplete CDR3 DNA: TGCACCTGCAGTGCAGGGCAGGGGGCGGTCTCC.

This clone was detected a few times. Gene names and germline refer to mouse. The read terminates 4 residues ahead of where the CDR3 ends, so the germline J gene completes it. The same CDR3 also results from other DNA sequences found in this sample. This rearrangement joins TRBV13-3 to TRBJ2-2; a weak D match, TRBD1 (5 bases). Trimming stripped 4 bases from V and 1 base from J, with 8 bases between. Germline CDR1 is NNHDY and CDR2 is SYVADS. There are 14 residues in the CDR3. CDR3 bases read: TGTGCCAGCAGTCCTGACAGAAACACCGGG. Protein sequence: CASSPDRNTG. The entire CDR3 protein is CASSPDRNTGQLYF.

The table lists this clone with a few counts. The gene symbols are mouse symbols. The CDR3 sequence: CASNRGSNTGQLYF. CDR3 DNA (partial): TGTGCCAGCAATAGGGGGTCAAACACCGGG. The chain carries TRBV13-1 and TRBJ2-2; tentatively, D is TRBD1 (6 bases). The CDR3 extends 4 residues past the end of the read, so its final part is completed from the germline J gene. This CDR3 is built from 14 residues. Germline-derived CDR1 and CDR2 are NSHNY and SYGAGN. The ends were cut back, 6 bases at V and 0 bases at J, with 9 bases in the middle.

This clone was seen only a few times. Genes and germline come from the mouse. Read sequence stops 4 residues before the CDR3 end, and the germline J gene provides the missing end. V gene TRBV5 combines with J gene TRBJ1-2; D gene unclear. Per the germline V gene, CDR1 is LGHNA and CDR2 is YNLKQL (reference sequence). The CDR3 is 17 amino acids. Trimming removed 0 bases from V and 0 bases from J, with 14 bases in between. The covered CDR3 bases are TGTGCCAGCAGCCAAGATCTGGTTCCGCATGCAAACTCC. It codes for CASSQDLVPHANS. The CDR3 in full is CASSQDLVPHANSDYTF.

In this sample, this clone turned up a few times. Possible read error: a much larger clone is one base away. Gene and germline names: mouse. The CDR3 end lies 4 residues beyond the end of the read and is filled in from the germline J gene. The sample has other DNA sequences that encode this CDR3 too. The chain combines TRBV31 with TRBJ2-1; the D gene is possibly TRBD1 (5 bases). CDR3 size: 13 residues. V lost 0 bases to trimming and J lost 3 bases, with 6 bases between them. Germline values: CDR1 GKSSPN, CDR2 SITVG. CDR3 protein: CAWSLRGYAEQFF. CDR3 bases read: TGTGCCTGGAGTCTGAGGGGCTATGCT.

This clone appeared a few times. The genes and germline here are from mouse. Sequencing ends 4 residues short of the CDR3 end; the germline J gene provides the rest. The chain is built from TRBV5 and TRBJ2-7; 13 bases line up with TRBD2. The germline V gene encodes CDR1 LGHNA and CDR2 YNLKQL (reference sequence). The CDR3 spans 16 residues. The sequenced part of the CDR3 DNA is TGTGCCAGCAGCCAATCCCGGGACTGGGGGGGTTAT. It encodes CASSQSRDWGGY. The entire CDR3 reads CASSQSRDWGGYEQYF.